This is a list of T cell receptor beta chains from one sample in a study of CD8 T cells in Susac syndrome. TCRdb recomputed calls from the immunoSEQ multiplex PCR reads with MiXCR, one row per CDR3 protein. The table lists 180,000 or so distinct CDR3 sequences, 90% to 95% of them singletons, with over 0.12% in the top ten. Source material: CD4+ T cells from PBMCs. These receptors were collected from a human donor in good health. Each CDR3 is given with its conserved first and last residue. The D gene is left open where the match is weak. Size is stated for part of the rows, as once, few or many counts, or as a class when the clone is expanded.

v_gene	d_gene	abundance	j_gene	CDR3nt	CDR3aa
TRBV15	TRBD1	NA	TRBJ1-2	TGTGCCACCAGCAGAGGGGGGACAGTGGATGGCTACACCTTC	CATSRGGTVDGYTF
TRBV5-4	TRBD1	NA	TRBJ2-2	TGTGCCAGCAGCTCACCGACAGGGGCAGGGACCGGGGAGCTGTTTTTT	CASSSPTGAGTGELFF
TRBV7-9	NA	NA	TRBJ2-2	TGTGCCAGCAGCCCGGGTGGCGCCGGGGAGCTGTTTTTT	CASSPGGAGELFF
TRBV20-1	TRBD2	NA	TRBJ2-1	TGCAGTGCTCCCAAGCCAGCGGGGGGGAATGAGCAGTTCTTC	CSAPKPAGGNEQFF
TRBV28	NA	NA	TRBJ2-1	TGTGCCAGCAGTTTGCCCGAGAGGCGGGAGCAGTTCTTC	CASSLPERREQFF
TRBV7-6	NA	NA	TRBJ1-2	TGTGCCAGCAGCCCGCCCGGACTTAACAGTGGCTACACCTTC	CASSPPGLNSGYTF
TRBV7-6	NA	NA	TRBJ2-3	TGTGCCAGCAAGGGGGGCGGCGCAGATACGCAGTATTTT	CASKGGGADTQYF
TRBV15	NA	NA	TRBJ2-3	TGTGCCACCAGTCGCGCGAGGAGTACGCAGTATTTT	CATSRARSTQYF
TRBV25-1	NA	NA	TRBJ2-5	TGTGCCAGCAGTGAATCCTTTACCCAGTACTTC	CASSESFTQYF
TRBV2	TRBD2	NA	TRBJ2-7	TGTGCCAGCAGGGCCGGACTAGCGGGGAACTACGAGCAGTACTTC	CASRAGLAGNYEQYF
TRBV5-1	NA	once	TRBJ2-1	TGCGCCAGCAGCGCCGGTTCATCCGATGAGCAGTTCTTC	CASSAGSSDEQFF
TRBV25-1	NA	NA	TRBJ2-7	TGTGCCAGCAGTTCTGGCTGGGGAGAGCAGTACTTC	CASSSGWGEQYF
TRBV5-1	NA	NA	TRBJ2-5	TGCGCCAGCAGCCCGGAGTTAGGCGGACAAGAGACCCAGTACTTC	CASSPELGGQETQYF
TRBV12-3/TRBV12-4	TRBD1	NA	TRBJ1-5	TGTGCCAGCAGTTGGGGACAGGGCCCCAATCAGCCCCAGCATTTT	CASSWGQGPNQPQHF
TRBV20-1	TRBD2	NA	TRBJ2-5	TGCAGTGCTACTAGCGGGGGGGCCCAAGAGACCCAGTACTTC	CSATSGGAQETQYF
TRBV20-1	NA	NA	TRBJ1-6	TGCAGTGCTAGGACCAGGGGAGATTCCTATAATTCACCCCTCCACTTT	CSARTRGDSYNSPLHF
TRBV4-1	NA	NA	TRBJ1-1	TGCGCCAGCAGCCAAGAACTACAGGGCAGGCTGTCTGAAGCTTTCTTT	CASSQELQGRLSEAFF
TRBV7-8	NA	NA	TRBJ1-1	TGTGCCAGCAGCGAAACACCGGGGCGAGATGAAGCTTTCTTT	CASSETPGRDEAFF
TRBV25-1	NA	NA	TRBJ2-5	TGTGCCAGCAGTGAAAGGTTGACCCAGTACTTC	CASSERLTQYF
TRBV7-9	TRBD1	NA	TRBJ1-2	TGTGCCAGCAGCTTCTGCGACAGGGGGGATGGCTACACCTTC	CASSFCDRGDGYTF
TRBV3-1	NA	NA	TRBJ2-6	TGTGCCAGCAGCTACAGTCTGGGGGCCAACGTCCTGACTTTC	CASSYSLGANVLTF
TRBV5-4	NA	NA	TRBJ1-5	TGTGCCAGCAGCCTGCTGGGAAGCGATCAGCCCCAGCATTTT	CASSLLGSDQPQHF
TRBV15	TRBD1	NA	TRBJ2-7	TGTGCCACCAGTCCGGGACAGGGATTGGGCGAGCAGTACTTC	CATSPGQGLGEQYF
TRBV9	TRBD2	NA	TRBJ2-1	TGTGCCAGCAGCGTAGAGGGGACTAGCAAAAGACTCAATGAGCAGTTCTTC	CASSVEGTSKRLNEQFF
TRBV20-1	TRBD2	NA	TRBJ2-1	TGCAGTGCTAGACCACTAGCGGGAGCCAATGAGCAGTTCTTC	CSARPLAGANEQFF
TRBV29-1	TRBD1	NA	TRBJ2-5	TGCAGCGGAATCGGACAGGATCAAGAGACCCAGTACTTC	CSGIGQDQETQYF
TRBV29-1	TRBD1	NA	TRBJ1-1	TGCAGCGCTAGACAGGGGGCTTCGACTGAAGCTTTCTTT	CSARQGASTEAFF
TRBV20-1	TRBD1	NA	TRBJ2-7	TGCAGTGCCGCACAGGGGGCCTACGAGCAGTACTTC	CSAAQGAYEQYF
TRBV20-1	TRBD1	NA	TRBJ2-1	TGCAGTGCTACCTACAGGGGGAATGAGCAGTTCTTC	CSATYRGNEQFF
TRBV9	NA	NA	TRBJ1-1	TGTGCCAGCAGCGTAGGAGGGGGGGACACTGAAGCTTTCTTT	CASSVGGGDTEAFF
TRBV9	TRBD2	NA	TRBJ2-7	TGTGCCAGCAGCGTAGCAGCGGGGGTCGGCGAGCAGTACTTC	CASSVAAGVGEQYF
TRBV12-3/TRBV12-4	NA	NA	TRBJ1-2	TGTGCCAGCAGTTTAGGGGGGAGTAACTATGGCTACACCTTC	CASSLGGSNYGYTF
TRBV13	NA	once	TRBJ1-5	TGTGCCAGCAGCTTAGGTTTCAGGGGTCAGCCCCAGCATTTT	CASSLGFRGQPQHF
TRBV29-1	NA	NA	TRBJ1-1	TGCAGCGTTGTATACTCCATCGGGACTGAAGCTTTCTTT	CSVVYSIGTEAFF
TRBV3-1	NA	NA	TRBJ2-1	TGTGCCAGCAGCTTGGAGGGGGCGTCTCCTCGGAATGAGCAGTTCTTC	CASSLEGASPRNEQFF
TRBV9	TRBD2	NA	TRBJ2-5	TGTGCCAGCAGCCCCCGGACTAGCGGACTACAAGAGACCCAGTACTTC	CASSPRTSGLQETQYF
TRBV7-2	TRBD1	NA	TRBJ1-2	TGTGCCAGCAGCCGGGACAGGGCCATAGACTACACCTTC	CASSRDRAIDYTF
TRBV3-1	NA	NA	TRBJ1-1	TGTGCCAGCAGCCATGCTGACACCGACCCTGAAGCTTTCTTT	CASSHADTDPEAFF
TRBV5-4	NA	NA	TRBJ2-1	TGTGCCAGCAGCTTGGCACGGAACAATGAGCAGTTCTTC	CASSLARNNEQFF
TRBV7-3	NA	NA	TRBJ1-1	TGTGCCAGCAGCATCGACAGTAACACTGAAGCTTTCTTT	CASSIDSNTEAFF
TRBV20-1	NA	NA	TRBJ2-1	TGCAGTGCCCTGGGCAGTGAGCAGTTCTTC	CSALGSEQFF
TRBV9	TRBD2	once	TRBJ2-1	TGTGCCAGCAGTGATGCCGGGACTAGCAGATACAATGAGCAGTTCTTC	CASSDAGTSRYNEQFF